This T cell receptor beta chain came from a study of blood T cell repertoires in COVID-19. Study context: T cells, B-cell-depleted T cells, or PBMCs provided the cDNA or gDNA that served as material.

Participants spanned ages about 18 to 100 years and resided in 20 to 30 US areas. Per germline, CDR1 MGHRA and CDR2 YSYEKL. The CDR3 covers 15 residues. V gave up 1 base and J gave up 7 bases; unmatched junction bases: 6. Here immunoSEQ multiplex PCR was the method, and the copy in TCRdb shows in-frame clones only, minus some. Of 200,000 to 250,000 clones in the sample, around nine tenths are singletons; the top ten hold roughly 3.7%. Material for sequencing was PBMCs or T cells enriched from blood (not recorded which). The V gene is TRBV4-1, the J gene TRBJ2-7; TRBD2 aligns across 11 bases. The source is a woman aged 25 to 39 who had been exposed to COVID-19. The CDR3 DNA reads TGCGCCAGCAGCCAAGTTACTAGCGGGAGTAAAGAGCAGTACTTC. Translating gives CASSQVTSGSKEQYF.